These 7 T cell receptor beta chains share one sample of origin, sequenced in a study of OX40 agonist ivuxolimab in advanced cancers. The method was immunoSEQ multiplex PCR; TCRdb's version includes in-frame clones alone and lacks a portion of them. In the table there are more than 65,000 clones, 92% of which are singletons. The sample in question was CD4+ or CD8+ T cells sorted from blood, obtained in a trial of the OX40 agonist ivuxolimab. These receptors all stem from an adult with an advanced solid tumor such as melanoma, head and neck, liver or kidney cancer.

This sequence joins TRBV13 and TRBJ1-1; perhaps TRBD1 as D (5 bases). Per the germline V gene, CDR1 is PRHDT and CDR2 is FYEKMQ (reference sequence). The CDR3 totals 14 residues. Deletions cut 4 bases from V and 8 bases from J, with 17 bases between. The CDR3, as DNA: TGTGCCAGCAGCTCCCTTGGGGGACTGGAAGAAGCTTTCTTT. Protein: CASSSLGGLEEAFF.

The chain has TRBV7-2 and TRBJ2-3, with 7 positions matching TRBD2. The CDR3 has 16 amino acids. V lost 5 bases to trimming and J lost 0 bases; unmatched junction nucleotides: 8. Germline assignment: CDR1 SGHTA and CDR2 FQGNSA. For the CDR3, the DNA is TGTGCCAGCAGCAATGGGGGGACTAAAAGCACAGATACGCAGTATTTT. It yields the protein CASSNGGTKSTDTQYF.

The chain uses TRBV10-3 and TRBJ2-1, with 13 bases identical to TRBD2. The junction had 12 bases not matched to a gene; V was cut back by 6 bases and J by 4 bases. Germline CDR1 and CDR2: ENHRY and SYGVKD. This CDR3 comprises 18 residues. CDR3 DNA sequence: TGTGCCATCAGAGGTCCCTGGACTAGCGGGGGCCTTTACAATGAGCAGTTCTTC. Its protein is CAIRGPWTSGGLYNEQFF.

The chain couples TRBV7-2 to TRBJ2-5; D is unresolved. The CDR3 has 12 amino acids. Trimming cost V 8 bases and J 2 bases, with 9 bases left between them. Per the germline V gene, CDR1 is SGHTA and CDR2 is FQGNSA. CDR3 in DNA: TGTGCCAGCGGGCGGCTACAAGAGACCCAGTACTTC. Amino acid sequence: CASGRLQETQYF.

The chain employs TRBV13 and TRBJ2-3, with D perhaps being TRBD1 or TRBD2 (5 bases each). The CDR3 is 14 amino acids. Germline CDR1 and CDR2: PRHDT and FYEKMQ (reference sequence). Deletions cut 5 bases from V and 6 bases from J, with 15 bases between. CDR3 sequence reads: CASSPQGTWDTQYF. The CDR3 DNA follows: TGTGCCAGCAGCCCCCAAGGGACCTGGGATACGCAGTATTTT.

This clone was picked up a small number of times. The chain combines TRBV7-9 with TRBJ1-4, with D unclear. Germline V lookup: CDR1 SEHNR, CDR2 FQNEAQ (reference sequence). The CDR3 is 15 residues long. V was pared by 5 bases and J by 8 bases, with 18 bases between. CDR3 DNA sequence: TGTGCCAGCAGCCCCTCCCGTTTGATTGGGGAAAAACTGTTTTTT. It is translated as CASSPSRLIGEKLFF. The entire variable domain, with the rest obtained from reference TRBV7-9 and TRBJ1-4, is as follows: DTGVSQNPRHKITKRGQNVTFRCDPISEHNRLYWYRQTLGQGPEFLTYFQNEAQLEKSRLLSDRFSAERPKGSFSTLEIQRTEQGDSAMYLCASSPSRLIGEKLFFGSGTQLSVL.

The chain carries TRBV20-1 and TRBJ2-7; perhaps TRBD1 as D (5 bases). CDR3 length: 11 residues. Germline V gene data show CDR1 as DFQATT and CDR2 as SNEGSKA (reference sequence). V dropped 8 bases and J dropped 1 base, with 9 bases sitting between them. In nucleotides, the CDR3 is TGCAGTATCAGGGAATCCTACGAGCAGTACTTC. Amino acids: CSIRESYEQYF.